The 30 T cell receptor beta chains given below trace back to one sample, sequenced in a study of blood T cell repertoires in COVID-19. Using immunoSEQ multiplex PCR, the repertoire was profiled, and TCRdb retains in-frame clones only, with some absent. The sample includes about 250,000 clones, about 87% of them seen just once. The sequencing input was peripheral blood. The origin of the receptors is a woman in her 30s with COVID-19, enrolled during active disease.

CDR3 in amino acids: CASSPRTGAPTEAFF. In DNA form, the CDR3 reads TGTGCCAGCAGCCCCCGGACAGGGGCGCCCACTGAAGCTTTCTTT. The rearrangement uses TRBV9 and TRBJ1-1, with 9 bases fitting TRBD1. J gave up 4 bases and V 4 bases, and 8 bases lay outside the gene matches. The CDR3 sequence is 15 residues long. CDR1 is SGDLS, CDR2 YYNGEE, per germline.

The J gene is TRBJ2-7, the V gene TRBV6-5, with D possibly being TRBD1 (6 bases). The CDR3 loop spans 14 amino acids. Germline CDR1 is MNHEY and CDR2 is SVGAGI. Trimming took 5 bases from V and 2 from J, leaving 13 bases between them. The chain's CDR3 is CASSPNRVPYEQYV. DNA of the CDR3: TGTGCCAGCAGTCCTAACAGGGTCCCCTACGAGCAGTACGTC.

This chain joins TRBV5-6 and TRBJ2-2, with a tentative D call TRBD2 (6 bases). The V gene lost 0 bases and the J gene lost 0 bases, with 15 bases spanning the gap. Germline CDR1 and CDR2: SGHDT and YYEEEE. This CDR3 comprises 18 residues. The DNA of the CDR3 is TGTGCCAGCAGCTTGGACGATCGAGCGGGTACGAACACCGGGGAGCTGTTTTTT. Amino acids: CASSLDDRAGTNTGELFF.

This chain links TRBV14 with TRBJ2-2; 7 bases align to TRBD2. V dropped 0 bases and J dropped 7; count of bases not matched to a gene: 14. The CDR3 runs 18 residues. Per the germline V gene, CDR1 is SGHDN and CDR2 is FVKESK. This chain's CDR3 is CASSQDPPHSGLGGELFF. The CDR3 bases are TGTGCCAGCAGCCAAGATCCTCCCCATAGCGGGCTTGGCGGGGAGCTGTTTTTT. Complete variable domain (other parts from reference TRBV14 and TRBJ2-2): EAGVTQFPSHSVIEKGQTVTLRCDPISGHDNLYWYRRVMGKEIKFLLHFVKESKQDESGMPNNRFLAERTGGTYSTLKVQPAELEDSGVYFCASSQDPPHSGLGGELFFGEGSRLTVL.

The count of this clone is one. The chain employs TRBV5-6 and TRBJ1-2; the D gene is possibly TRBD1 (5 bases). Germline CDR1 SGHDT, CDR2 YYEEEE. V was clipped by 1 base and J by 2 bases, with 24 bases between them. The CDR3 has 19 amino acids. The CDR3 region has the DNA TGTGCCAGCAGCTTGTCTTTCAGGGCGAAAGAGGTTGGGAACTATGGCTACACCTTC. Encoded protein: CASSLSFRAKEVGNYGYTF.

This clone was detected only a few times. This chain connects TRBV18 to TRBJ2-7; D not resolved. V was trimmed by 2 bases and J by 3 bases, leaving 8 bases between them. The germline gives CDR1 KGHSH, CDR2 LQKENI. CDR3 length: 13 residues. CDR3 sequence: CASSPYAGYEQYF. The CDR3 nucleotides read TGTGCCAGCTCACCATACGCAGGCTACGAGCAGTACTTC.

The chain combines TRBV2 with TRBJ1-2; D not certain. There are 15 residues in the CDR3. Looked up from germline, CDR1 is SNHLY and CDR2 is FYNNEI. Trimming removed 4 bases from V and 4 bases from J, with 16 bases in between. The chain's CDR3 is CASSVSSARGYGYTF. In DNA form, the CDR3 reads TGTGCCAGCAGTGTAAGTTCGGCACGAGGCTATGGCTACACCTTC.

The CDR3 sequence is CASSQTVDSTDTQYF. The CDR3 DNA reads TGTGCCAGTAGTCAAACAGTGGATAGTACAGATACGCAGTATTTT. The rearrangement uses TRBV19 and TRBJ2-3; D is unclear. The CDR3 is 15 residues long. Trimming pared 5 bases from V and 3 bases from J, leaving 15 bases between. Looked up from germline, CDR1 is LNHDA and CDR2 is SQIVND (reference sequence).

The chain combines TRBV6-2 or TRBV6-3 with TRBJ1-1; 9 bases align to TRBD1. There are 14 residues in the CDR3. The V gene's germline CDR1 is MNHEY and CDR2 SVGEGT. Trimming at V came to 2 bases and at J to 6 bases, leaving 4 bases not matched to a gene. The CDR3 DNA is TGTGCCAGCAGTTACCGGACAGGGGAGGCTGAAGCTTTCTTT. It specifies CASSYRTGEAEAFF.

The J gene is TRBJ1-5, the V gene TRBV20-1, with D possibly TRBD1 on 6 matching bases. The V end was cut by 6 bases, the J end by 6 bases, with 21 bases between. Germline CDR1 DFQATT, CDR2 SNEGSKA (reference sequence). The CDR3 loop spans 15 amino acids. CDR3 region: CSASTGTAVGQPQHF. The CDR3 region has the DNA TGCAGTGCAAGTACAGGGACCGCGGTAGGTCAGCCCCAGCATTTT.

This clone was recorded only once. The J gene is TRBJ1-2, the V gene TRBV5-4; D remains ambiguous. The CDR3 contains 13 residues. Per germline, CDR1 SGHNT and CDR2 YYREEE (reference sequence). Trimming removed 4 bases at V and 8 bases at J, with 15 bases between. The CDR3 DNA reads TGTGCCAGCAGCGTCGGGAACGCGGGGGGCTACACCTTC. It is translated as CASSVGNAGGYTF. The entire variable domain, with the rest obtained from reference TRBV5-4 and TRBJ1-2, is as follows: ETGVTQSPTHLIKTRGQQVTLRCSSQSGHNTVSWYQQALGQGPQFIFQYYREEENGRGNFPPRFSGLQFPNYSSELNVNALELDDSALYLCASSVGNAGGYTFGSGTRLTVV.

The chain combines TRBV12-5 with TRBJ2-1; 11 nucleotides line up with TRBD2. This CDR3 is built from 15 residues. The V segment lost 6 bases and the J segment 4 bases; nucleotides outside the gene matches: 5. Germline V gene data show CDR1 as LGHNT and CDR2 as FRNRAP. The CDR3 DNA sequence: TGTGCTAGTGGCCAAGGACTAGCGGGTTACAATGAGCAGTTCTTC. The encoded protein is CASGQGLAGYNEQFF.

The chain combines TRBV7-6 with TRBJ2-7, with 7 bases aligning to TRBD2. Germline CDR1 and CDR2: SGHVS and FNYEAQ. This CDR3 has 14 residues. Trimming took 4 bases from V and 5 from J; bases not matched to a gene: 8. The CDR3 loop is CASSSGGGPNEQYF. For the CDR3, the DNA is TGTGCCAGCAGCTCGGGCGGGGGTCCCAACGAGCAGTACTTC.

The chain joins TRBV6-2 or TRBV6-3 to TRBJ1-1; 8 bases match TRBD1. This CDR3 contains 12 residues. V dropped 6 bases and J dropped 11; count of bases not matched to a gene: 8. Germline loops: CDR1 MNHEY, CDR2 SVGEGT. This CDR3 reads CASSQGAGTAFF. The DNA for the CDR3 is TGTGCCAGCAGCCAGGGGGCTGGTACGGCTTTCTTT.

The chain links TRBV5-1 to TRBJ2-7; D may be TRBD2 (6 bases). Germline assignment: CDR1 SGHRS and CDR2 YFSETQ. CDR3 length equals 15 residues. V was clipped by 3 bases and J by 0 bases, with 13 bases between them. CDR3 bases: TGCGCCAGCAGCTCCGGAGGGGTCTCCTCCTACGAGCAGTACTTC. It specifies CASSSGGVSSYEQYF.

The genes are TRBV25-1 and TRBJ2-1; 10 positions match TRBD2. Germline trimming cut 7 bases from V and 0 bases from J; bases unmatched to any gene: 3. This CDR3 is 15 amino acids long. Germline V gene lookup returns CDR1 MGHDK and CDR2 SYGVNS. CDR3 DNA sequence: TGTGCCAGCACCTCTAGCGGGAGCTCCTACAATGAGCAGTTCTTC. Residues: CASTSSGSSYNEQFF.

The chain recombines TRBV18 with TRBJ1-2, with TRBD1 identical over 7 bases. The germline gives CDR1 KGHSH, CDR2 LQKENI. This CDR3 comprises 15 residues. Losses at the gene ends were 2 bases for V and 2 bases for J; bases not matched to a gene: 5. The CDR3 here is CASSPRDRTNYGYTF. As DNA, the CDR3 is TGTGCCAGCTCACCAAGGGACAGAACCAACTATGGCTACACCTTC. Drawing the rest from reference TRBV18 and TRBJ1-2, the complete variable domain is NAGVMQNPRHLVRRRGQEARLRCSPMKGHSHVYWYRQLPEEGLKFMVYLQKENIIDESGMPKERFSAEFPKEGPSILRIQQVVRGDSAAYFCASSPRDRTNYGYTFGSGTRLTVV.

V is TRBV2 and J is TRBJ1-5; 8 bases line up with TRBD1. The CDR3 is made up of 13 amino acids. In germline, CDR1 is SNHLY, CDR2 FYNNEI. V dropped 6 bases and J dropped 5; count of bases not matched to a gene: 3. CDR3 residues: CASSVTGDQPQHF. As DNA, the CDR3 is TGTGCCAGCAGCGTGACAGGGGATCAGCCCCAGCATTTT.

The chain has TRBV10-1 and TRBJ2-4; TRBD1 matches 7 bases. CDR1 is WNHNN and CDR2 is SYGVQD in the germline V gene (reference sequence). J was trimmed by 5 bases and V by 10 bases; bases with no gene match: 8. CDR3 length: 13 residues. The CDR3 here is CANRGAKQNIQYF. The DNA of the CDR3 is TGCGCCAACAGGGGCGCCAAACAAAACATTCAGTACTTC.

The V call is TRBV7-9, the J call TRBJ2-1, with TRBD2 as a possible D gene (5 bases). The CDR3 spans 17 residues. V lost 6 bases and J 2 bases, leaving 20 bases between the germline ends. The germline CDR1 and CDR2 sequences are SEHNR and FQNEAQ (reference sequence). The chain's CDR3 is CASSPASLARAYNEQFF. CDR3 sequence (DNA): TGTGCCAGCAGTCCGGCGAGTCTAGCAAGGGCCTACAATGAGCAGTTCTTC.

The V and J genes are TRBV9 and TRBJ2-7; D perhaps matches TRBD2 (6 bases). The ends were cut back, 2 bases at V and 0 bases at J, with 15 bases in the middle. Germline assignment: CDR1 SGDLS and CDR2 YYNGEE. The CDR3 length is 16 residues. As DNA, the CDR3 is TGTGCCAGCAGCGTCGGGACTTTCTGTAGCTCCTACGAGCAGTACGTC. Amino acids: CASSVGTFCSSYEQYV.

This sequence joins TRBV3-1 (or the pseudogene TRBV3-2) and TRBJ2-1, with 13 bases identical to TRBD2. V trimming: 4 bases; J trimming: 3 bases; junction bases outside the gene matches: 12. The CDR3 runs 19 residues. The germline V gene has CDR1 LGHDT and CDR2 YNNKEL (reference sequence). CDR3 in amino acids: CASSPLTSGGGSYYNEQFF. CDR3 bases: TGTGCCAGCAGCCCGCTCACTAGCGGGGGGGGTTCCTACTACAATGAGCAGTTCTTC.

The DNA for the CDR3 is TGTGCCAGCATCTCCCAGGCGGGGGGTTCCTACGAGCAGTACTTC. Translating it yields CASISQAGGSYEQYF. The chain employs TRBV28 and TRBJ2-7; 8 nucleotides line up with TRBD2. V lost 7 bases, J lost 1 base, and 9 bases stayed unmatched. Per the germline V gene, CDR1 is MDHEN and CDR2 is SYDVKM. The CDR3 loop spans 15 amino acids.

CDR3 sequence (DNA): TGCGCCAGCAGCCAGCGGACTAGCGGAACAGATACGCAGTATTTT. Amino acids: CASSQRTSGTDTQYF. The chain couples TRBV4-1 to TRBJ2-3; 10 nucleotides match TRBD2. From germline, CDR1 is MGHRA and CDR2 YSYEKL. Losses at the gene ends were 3 bases for V and 3 bases for J; bases not matched to a gene: 3. The CDR3 sequence is 15 residues long.

This chain joins TRBV27 and TRBJ1-6, with TRBD1 matching over 12 bases. Unmatched junction bases numbered 9, after V lost 5 bases and J lost 10 bases. Germline V CDR1 and CDR2: MNHEY, SMNVEV (reference sequence). The CDR3 length is 16 residues. This chain's CDR3 is CASSTRDRGQGSPLHF. CDR3 nucleotides: TGTGCCAGCAGTACCCGGGACAGGGGGCAGGGGTCACCCCTCCACTTT.

The chain joins TRBV29-1 to TRBJ2-1; D is ambiguous. There are 11 residues in the CDR3. Trimming cost V 3 bases and J 7 bases, with 7 bases left between them. Germline V gene data show CDR1 as SQVTM and CDR2 as ANQGSEA. The CDR3 bases are TGCAGCGTTGATTGGCGGAATGAGCAGTTCTTC. Its protein is CSVDWRNEQFF.

The J gene is TRBJ1-1, the V gene TRBV7-9, with D possibly TRBD1 on 6 matching bases. The germline CDR1 and CDR2 sequences are SEHNR and FQNEAQ (reference sequence). The length of the CDR3 is 13 residues. V lost 9 bases and J lost 3, with 14 bases in between. CDR3 region: CASGGGGHTEAFF. CDR3 nucleotides: TGTGCCAGTGGGGGAGGGGGACACACTGAAGCTTTCTTT.

A note on this clone: One base away lies a much larger clone, so this may be a sequencing read error. V and J are TRBV7-9 and TRBJ1-6; 9 bases fit TRBD1. This CDR3 comprises 15 residues. Germline CDR1 is SEHNR and CDR2 is FQNEAQ (reference sequence). With 1 base clipped from V and 7 bases from J, the junction kept 2 bases outside the gene matches. The CDR3: CASSLGTGVNSPLHF. CDR3 DNA: TGTGCCAGCAGCTTAGGGACAGGGGTAAATTCACCCCTCCACTTT.

This chain links TRBV5-1 with TRBJ1-6, with 7 bases identical to TRBD1. The CDR3 sequence is 16 residues long. Germline lookup yields CDR1 SGHRS and CDR2 YFSETQ. V was pared by 4 bases and J by 4 bases, with 8 bases of the junction left unmatched. CDR3 sequence reads: CASSPGGGNYNSPLHF. CDR3 sequence (DNA): TGCGCCAGCAGCCCAGGAGGGGGCAATTATAATTCACCCCTCCACTTT.

The V and J genes are TRBV10-3 and TRBJ1-4; D gene uncertain. Germline V gives CDR1 ENHRY, CDR2 SYGVKD. CDR3 length equals 13 residues. The V end lost 3 bases, the J end lost 7 bases, and 9 bases lay between the germline ends. The CDR3 spells CAISDFSGEKLFF. The CDR3, as DNA: TGTGCCATCAGTGATTTCTCGGGTGAAAAACTGTTTTTT.